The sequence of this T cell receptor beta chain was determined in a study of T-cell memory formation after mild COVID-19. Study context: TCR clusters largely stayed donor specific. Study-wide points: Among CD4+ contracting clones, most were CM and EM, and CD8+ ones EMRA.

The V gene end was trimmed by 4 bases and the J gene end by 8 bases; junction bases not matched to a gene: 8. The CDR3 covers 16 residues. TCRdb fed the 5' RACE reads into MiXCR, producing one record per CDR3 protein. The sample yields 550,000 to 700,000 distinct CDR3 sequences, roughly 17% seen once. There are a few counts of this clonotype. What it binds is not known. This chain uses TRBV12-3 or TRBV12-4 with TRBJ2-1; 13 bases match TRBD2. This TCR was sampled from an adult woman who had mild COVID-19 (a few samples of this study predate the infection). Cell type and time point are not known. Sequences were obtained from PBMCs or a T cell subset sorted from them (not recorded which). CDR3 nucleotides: TGTGCCAGCAGTTCGCCAAGGACTAGCGGGAGTGATGAGCAGTTCTTC. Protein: CASSSPRTSGSDEQFF.